This entry concerns a single T cell receptor (beta chain). Its antigen remains unidentified. Some clones are missing from TCRdb's copy, which holds only in-frame ones; the method was immunoSEQ multiplex PCR. The sample carries around 1.1 million clones, approximately 78% recorded once. Germline V lookup: CDR1 SGDLS, CDR2 YYNGEE. The length of the CDR3 is 15 residues. V lost 4 bases and J lost 7, with 17 bases in between. The source of the sample is a study of shared clonotypes between healthy human individuals. Study-wide results and caveats: Represented genetic and exposure-history diversity was restricted by having few donors.

The rearrangement uses TRBV9 and TRBJ1-4; perhaps TRBD1 as D (6 bases). The specimen sequenced was memory CD4+ T cells from PBMCs. Sample subset: CD45RA-negative fraction. The TCR was taken from a young man in good health. Some clones in this sample may be carry-over from other donors' samples. In nucleotides, the CDR3 is TGTGCCAGCAGCACGTCCGGGACACGGGGTGAAAAACTGTTTTTT. This sequence encodes CASSTSGTRGEKLFF.